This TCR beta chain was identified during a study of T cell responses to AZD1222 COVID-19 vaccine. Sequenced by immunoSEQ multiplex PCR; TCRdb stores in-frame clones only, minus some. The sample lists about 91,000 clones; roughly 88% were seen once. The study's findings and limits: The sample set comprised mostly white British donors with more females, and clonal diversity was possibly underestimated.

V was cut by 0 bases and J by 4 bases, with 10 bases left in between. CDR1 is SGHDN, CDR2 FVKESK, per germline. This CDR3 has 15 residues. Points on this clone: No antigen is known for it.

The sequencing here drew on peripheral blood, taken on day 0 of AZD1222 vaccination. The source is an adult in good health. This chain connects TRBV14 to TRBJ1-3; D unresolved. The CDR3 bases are TGTGCCAGCAGCCAAGAGGGAGTGGACGGAAACACCATATATTTT. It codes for CASSQEGVDGNTIYF.